Listed here is a single TCR beta chain. Antigen specificity is unknown. The sample is drawn from a study of T cells after posttransplantation cyclophosphamide. Study-wide findings and caveats: Blood and skin or GI T cell repertoires showed limited TRB overlap. Later post-transplant blood repertoires were often dominated by donor CD8+ memory clones. TRB clonality was highly associated with recipient CMV seropositivity and reactivation.

TCRdb's table, derived via immunoSEQ multiplex PCR, lists solely in-frame clones and lacks some. This sample carries tens of thousands of clones, about 90% of them seen once, and the ten largest clones take 2% to 2.5%. A marrow graft followed busulfan-fludarabine conditioning, with cyclophosphamide on days +3 and +4. This CDR3 is built from 14 residues. V lost 6 bases and J 8 bases, leaving 19 bases between the germline ends. In germline, CDR1 is LNHDA, CDR2 SQIVND (reference sequence). The chain links TRBV19 to TRBJ1-2; D is possibly TRBD1 (6 bases). This receptor was identified in a male patient aged 60 to 75 who received an allogeneic stem cell transplant from a related donor and was CMV-positive. Some T cells could come from the graft donor. The sequenced sample was PBMCs, obtained 55 to 70 days after allogeneic stem cell transplant with posttransplant cyclophosphamide. The CDR3 region is CASRKRGGASGYTF. The CDR3 nucleotides read TGTGCCAGTAGAAAAAGGGGGGGCGCGAGCGGCTACACCTTC.